This TCR beta chain was recovered during a study of vaccination and CD4 T cells after COVID-19. Treatment in this sample: roughly 11-day PBMC culture with coronavirus spike peptide pools or control peptides (ViraFEST assay). With respect to this clonotype: Its matching antigen is unknown.

Germline V CDR1 and CDR2: DFQATT, SNEGSKA (reference sequence). The CDR3 runs 15 residues. The V gene lost 2 bases and the J gene lost 2 bases, with 15 bases spanning the gap. Cultured CD4+ T cell DNA underwent sequencing with the Oncomine TCR Beta short-read assay. A single record per CDR3 protein comes from TCRdb applying MiXCR to the PCR reads. This table holds approximately 10,000 distinct CDR3 sequences, approximately 59% found once. Material for sequencing was CD4+ T cells from blood, cultured in vitro. V gene TRBV20-1 combines with J gene TRBJ2-5; TRBD2 might be the D (5 bases). This receptor was obtained from a human donor who had recovered from COVID-19. CDR3 loop: CSARNFLGGQETQYF. Written as DNA, the CDR3 is TGCAGTGCTAGAAACTTTCTAGGCGGGCAAGAGACCCAGTACTTC.